Listed below are T cell receptor beta chains from one sample, sequenced in a study of sequential checkpoint blockade in melanoma. Sequenced by immunoSEQ multiplex PCR; TCRdb stores in-frame clones only, minus some. The top ten hold 12% of the sample, which has approximately 10,000 clones, roughly 77% seen once. Sequenced here: CD8+ T cells sorted from blood (inferred from file names), sampled from a patient given nivolumab and ipilimumab in sequence. Receptors were obtained from a human donor with melanoma. The CDR3 runs from the conserved cysteine through the conserved F or W.

J gene | V gene | CDR3 length | CDR3 protein
TRBJ2-3 | TRBV7-8 | 15 | CASSYERTYTDTQYF
TRBJ2-7 | TRBV19 | 14 | CASSMSSTSGEQYF
TRBJ1-1 | TRBV6-4 | 17 | CAIRGDSFRGKGTEAFF
TRBJ2-2 | TRBV27 | 16 | CASSSGLAANTGELFF
TRBJ1-6 | TRBV9 | 15 | CASSASRSYNSPLHF
TRBJ1-2 | TRBV7-9 | 14 | CASSLDLLNYGYTF
TRBJ2-7 | TRBV9 | 16 | CASSGGLAGDSYEQYF
TRBJ2-5 | TRBV7-6 | 17 | CASSKNSASGKGETQYF
TRBJ2-7 | TRBV7-6 | 14 | CASSLFSESYEQYF
TRBJ2-5 | TRBV11-1 | 17 | CASSSWGEGRVQETQYF
TRBJ2-7 | TRBV7-3 | 14 | CASSLNGGGDEQYF
TRBJ1-2 | TRBV28 | 15 | CASSLFPRGLYGYTF
TRBJ2-3 | TRBV7-9 | 16 | CASSLAGQGETDTQYF
TRBJ2-3 | TRBV4-3 | 18 | CASSHREKTSGITDTQYF
TRBJ2-7 | TRBV7-9 | 15 | CASSGTGTGGPEQYF
TRBJ1-6 | TRBV5-1 | 14 | CASSRDREGSPLHF
TRBJ1-2 | TRBV7-9 | 16 | CASSYPDWGGDYGYTF
TRBJ1-2 | TRBV7-9 | 17 | CASSPPGAGQDDYGYTF
TRBJ2-3 | TRBV19 | 13 | CASSIGGGDTQYF
TRBJ1-5 | TRBV19 | 14 | CASRTEIGNQPQHF
TRBJ2-7 | TRBV30 | 15 | CAWSVLGTSPSEQYF
TRBJ2-2 | TRBV27 | 16 | CASSAGTSGRSGELFF
TRBJ2-7 | TRBV27 | 13 | CASSLSGGYEQYF
TRBJ2-3 | TRBV25-1 | 14 | CASTGTPSTDTQYF
TRBJ2-5 | TRBV5-1 | 15 | CASSLPSQGTETQYF
TRBJ2-1 | TRBV27 | 15 | CASTYTGTLYNEQFF
TRBJ2-7 | TRBV9 | 16 | CASSSGETGAWDEQYF
TRBJ2-7 | TRBV4-1 | 15 | CASSYRDRGFYEQYF
TRBJ1-2 | TRBV11-2 | 15 | CASSLGGQGAYGYTF
TRBJ2-7 | TRBV7-6 | 17 | CASSLRSGRGSPYEQYF
TRBJ1-2 | TRBV27 | 11 | CASRDTYGYTF
TRBJ2-1 | TRBV29-1 | 12 | CSVEGAYNEQFF
TRBJ2-1 | TRBV7-9 | 16 | CASSLNIRTGVDEQFF
TRBJ2-7 | TRBV5-4 | 16 | CASSETGTGSSYEQYF
TRBJ2-2 | TRBV7-9 | 14 | CAIQTSGVSGELFF
TRBJ2-5 | TRBV15 | 15 | CATSRDRDFQETQYF
TRBJ1-1 | TRBV5-4 | 13 | CASSPAVNTEAFF
NA | TRBV28 | 15 | CASSPAAGASYEQYF
TRBJ2-1 | TRBV7-8 | 11 | CASSLVNEQFF
TRBJ2-1 | TRBV5-1 | 16 | CASSLATSGSGNEQFF
TRBJ1-1 | TRBV29-1 | 13 | CSVWGQTNTEAFF
TRBJ1-2 | TRBV28 | 14 | CASIEGQGLQSYTF
TRBJ1-2 | TRBV30 | 11 | CAWSVPRSYTF
TRBJ2-7 | TRBV7-8 | 13 | CASMPGSSYEQYF
TRBJ1-2 | TRBV7-9 | 12 | CASSPSGYGYTF
TRBJ2-7 | TRBV19 | 13 | CASSKDRFNEQYF
TRBJ1-2 | TRBV27 | 15 | CASSLSGTGNYGYTF
TRBJ2-1 | TRBV4-2 | 14 | CASSQEREGQEQFF
TRBJ2-2 | TRBV28 | 13 | CATGQGETGELFF
TRBJ1-2 | TRBV29-1 | 14 | CSVDDYRADYGYTF
TRBJ2-7 | TRBV7-8 | 14 | CASSGRDSSYEQYF
TRBJ1-4 | TRBV5-4 | 14 | CASSLDGDNEKLFF
TRBJ2-2 | TRBV7-9 | 16 | CASSLGDSLGTGELFF
TRBJ1-2 | TRBV6-5 | 14 | CASSSTGENYGYTF
TRBJ1-2 | TRBV29-1 | 14 | CSVVDRDIGYGYTF
TRBJ2-7 | TRBV27 | 14 | CASSLISGGYEQYF
TRBJ1-2 | TRBV6-5 | 14 | CASSQQTGLYGYSF
TRBJ2-2 | TRBV5-1 | 15 | CASSETSGNTGELFF
TRBJ2-7 | TRBV29-1 | 13 | CSVDSGRGYEQYF
TRBJ2-7 | TRBV6-6 | 14 | CASSGAYLDYEQYF